This T cell receptor beta chain was recovered during a study of blood T cell repertoires in COVID-19. Study overall: Collection of acute and convalescent COVID-19 samples took place in the United States, Italy and Spain. T cells, B-cell-depleted T cells, or PBMCs provided the cDNA or gDNA that served as material.

The V gene end was trimmed by 3 bases and the J gene end by 6 bases; junction bases not matched to a gene: 5. The CDR3 loop spans 15 amino acids. Germline values: CDR1 MNHEY, CDR2 SVGAGI. In the authors' workflow: How many nucleated cells were present was estimated from reference gene primer amplification. Sequencing used immunoSEQ multiplex PCR; TCRdb keeps in-frame clones, though not all of them. V and J calls and clone size are as listed in that table; D and trimming were resolved from the DNA. The sample shows roughly 90,000 clones, around 88% of them seen only once. The clonotype was recovered from a human donor in a cohort sampled during active COVID-19. Sample: peripheral blood. The V and J genes are TRBV6-5 and TRBJ2-5; 12 positions match TRBD1. This CDR3 reads CASSYGTGGGKTQYF. In DNA form, the CDR3 reads TGTGCCAGCAGTTATGGGACAGGGGGCGGGAAGACCCAGTACTTC.